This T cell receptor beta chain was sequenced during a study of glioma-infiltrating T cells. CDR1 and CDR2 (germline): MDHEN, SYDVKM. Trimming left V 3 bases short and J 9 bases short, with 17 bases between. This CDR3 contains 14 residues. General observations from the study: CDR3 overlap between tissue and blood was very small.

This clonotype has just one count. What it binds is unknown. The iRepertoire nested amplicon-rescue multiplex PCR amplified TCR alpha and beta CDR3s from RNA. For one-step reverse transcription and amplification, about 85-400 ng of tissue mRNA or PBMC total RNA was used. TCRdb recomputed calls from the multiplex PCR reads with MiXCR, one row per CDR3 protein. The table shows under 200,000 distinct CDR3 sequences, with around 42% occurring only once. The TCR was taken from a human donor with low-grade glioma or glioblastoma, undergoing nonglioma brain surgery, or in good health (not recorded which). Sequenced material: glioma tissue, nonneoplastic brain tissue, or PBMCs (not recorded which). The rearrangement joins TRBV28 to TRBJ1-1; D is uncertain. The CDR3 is CASSLVAKAAKAFF. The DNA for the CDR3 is TGTGCCAGCAGTTTGGTGGCGAAAGCCGCAAAAGCTTTCTTT.